This passage covers 26 T cell receptor beta chains from one sample sequenced in a study of cytomegalovirus exposure and HLA in healthy donors. The PCR used 60 Vbeta and 13 Jbeta primers. Sequencing used immunoSEQ multiplex PCR; TCRdb keeps in-frame clones, though not all of them. The sample has around 130,000 clones. Sequenced input: PBMCs. These receptors all stem from a woman aged 55-69 years in good health and CMV-seronegative.

The chain has TRBV9 and TRBJ1-2; a weak D match, TRBD1 (6 bases). Germline CDR1 is SGDLS and CDR2 is YYNGEE. V lost 4 bases to trimming and J lost 4 bases, with 20 bases between them. The CDR3 is 16 residues long. In DNA form, the CDR3 reads TGTGCCAGCAGCCCGCCGTTGGCCCAACAGGGCTATGGCTACACCTTC. Its translation is CASSPPLAQQGYGYTF.

The chain couples TRBV19 to TRBJ1-5, with D hard to call. The CDR3 has 17 residues. Trimming shortened V by 1 base and J by 0 bases, and 13 bases separated the two germline ends. Germline V gene sequence: CDR1 LNHDA, CDR2 SQIVND (reference sequence). The CDR3 reads CASSIVGVRGSNQPQHF. The CDR3 nucleotides are TGTGCCAGTAGTATAGTTGGAGTTCGGGGTAGCAATCAGCCCCAGCATTTT.

This sequence joins TRBV5-1 and TRBJ2-2; 9 bases line up with TRBD1. The CDR3 has 15 residues. The V gene end was trimmed by 4 bases and the J gene end by 6 bases; junction bases not matched to a gene: 7. In germline, CDR1 is SGHRS, CDR2 YFSETQ. CDR3: CASSTTGGAAGELFF. As DNA, the CDR3 is TGCGCCAGCAGCACCACAGGGGGCGCGGCCGGGGAGCTGTTTTTT.

The chain joins TRBV7-9 to TRBJ2-7; 8 bases agree with TRBD1. The germline V gene encodes CDR1 SEHNR and CDR2 FQNEAQ (reference sequence). V shed 4 bases and J 2 bases; nucleotides not matched to a gene: 4. This CDR3 has 14 amino acids. CDR3 in DNA: TGTGCCAGCAGCTCACAGGGGGGAGCCTACGAGCAGTACTTC. This sequence encodes CASSSQGGAYEQYF. The whole variable domain, filled in from reference TRBV7-9 and TRBJ2-7, reads DTGVSQNPRHKITKRGQNVTFRCDPISEHNRLYWYRQTLGQGPEFLTYFQNEAQLEKSRLLSDRFSAERPKGSFSTLEIQRTEQGDSAMYLCASSSQGGAYEQYFGPGTRLTVT.

The chain is built from TRBV12-5 and TRBJ2-7; D uncertain. This CDR3 is built from 14 residues. The germline CDR1 and CDR2 sequences are LGHNT and FRNRAP. V lost 4 bases, J lost 0 bases, and 10 bases lay in between. CDR3 amino acids: CASGSTPSSYEQYF. In DNA form, the CDR3 reads TGTGCTAGTGGTTCAACCCCGAGCTCCTACGAGCAGTACTTC.

J is TRBJ2-7 and V is TRBV9; 8 positions match TRBD2. J was trimmed by 6 bases and V by 3 bases; bases with no gene match: 8. The CDR3 runs to 14 residues. Germline V lookup: CDR1 SGDLS, CDR2 YYNGEE. CDR3 in amino acids: CASSASGGQGEQYF. For the CDR3, the DNA is TGTGCCAGCAGCGCCTCGGGGGGGCAGGGCGAGCAGTACTTC.

The chain has TRBV7-3 and TRBJ2-2; maybe TRBD1 (5 bases). The germline V gene encodes CDR1 SGHTA and CDR2 FQGTGA. Between the trimmed V and J ends, which lost 6 bases and 8 bases, there was a span of 10 bases. The CDR3 contains 12 residues. CDR3 sequence reads: CASRPAGGELFF. For the CDR3, the DNA is TGTGCCAGCAGGCCAGCAGGGGGGGAGCTGTTTTTT.

The chain recombines TRBV10-3 with TRBJ2-3; D gene unclear. CDR3 size: 14 residues. Germline values: CDR1 ENHRY, CDR2 SYGVKD. Trimming cost V 7 bases and J 1 base, with 12 bases left between them. In DNA form, the CDR3 reads TGTGCCATCATTAGTGATTTGGGCACAGATACGCAGTATTTT. Translated: CAIISDLGTDTQYF.

The CDR3 bases are TGTGCCAGCAGTGAACGGTTAGCGGGAGTACAGGGACGAGAGCAGTACTTC. The encoded protein is CASSERLAGVQGREQYF. The chain joins TRBV2 to TRBJ2-7; 9 bases match TRBD2. J lost 7 bases, V lost 2 bases, and 15 bases had no gene match. There are 17 residues in the CDR3. Germline CDR1 is SNHLY and CDR2 is FYNNEI.

The V call is TRBV11-2, the J call TRBJ1-4; D remains unclear. Germline V gene sequence: CDR1 SGHAT, CDR2 FQNNGV. Trimming shortened V by 1 base and J by 8 bases, and 8 bases separated the two germline ends. The CDR3 is 13 residues long. The CDR3 coding sequence is TGTGCCAGCAGCTTAGCCACAGCAGAAAAACTGTTTTTT. Translation: CASSLATAEKLFF. Drawing the rest from reference TRBV11-2 and TRBJ1-4, the complete variable domain is EAGVAQSPRYKIIEKRQSVAFWCNPISGHATLYWYQQILGQGPKLLIQFQNNGVVDDSQLPKDRFSAERLKGVDSTLKIQPAKLEDSAVYLCASSLATAEKLFFGSGTQLSVL.

This chain uses TRBV6-6 with TRBJ2-1; TRBD1 might be the D (6 bases). Per the germline V gene, CDR1 is MNHNY and CDR2 is SVGAGI (reference sequence). The V end lost 6 bases, the J end lost 4 bases, and 10 bases lay between the germline ends. There are 13 residues in the CDR3. The CDR3 spells CASSLQGYNEQFF. CDR3 DNA sequence: TGTGCCAGCAGCCTGCAGGGGTACAATGAGCAGTTCTTC.

The V gene is TRBV6-1, the J gene TRBJ2-1; 7 bases agree with TRBD1. The CDR3 contains 15 residues. V lost 4 bases, J lost 6 bases, and 9 bases stayed unmatched. Per the germline V gene, CDR1 is MNHNS and CDR2 is SASEGT. For the CDR3, the DNA is TGTGCCAGCAGTGTCGAAGGGGGCCCCGGCAATGAGCAGTTCTTC. As protein: CASSVEGGPGNEQFF.

J is TRBJ1-2 and V is TRBV28; TRBD1 aligns across 8 bases. Germline V gene sequence: CDR1 MDHEN, CDR2 SYDVKM. After removal of 5 bases from V and 3 bases from J, the junction contained 8 bases not matched to a gene. The length of the CDR3 is 15 residues. The CDR3 nucleotides are TGTGCCAGCAGTATGGGACAGGTGGGGTACTATGGCTACACCTTC. It codes for CASSMGQVGYYGYTF.

The rearrangement joins TRBV10-3 to TRBJ2-7, with TRBD2 identical over 8 bases. CDR1 is ENHRY and CDR2 is SYGVKD in the germline V gene. This CDR3 is built from 15 residues. The trim removed 7 bases at V and 1 base at J, leaving 9 bases unmatched. The CDR3 spells CAITLREGGSYEQYF. Here the CDR3 DNA reads TGTGCCATCACTCTCCGGGAGGGAGGGTCCTACGAGCAGTACTTC.

The chain combines TRBV11-2 with TRBJ2-7; TRBD1 agrees at 8 bases. The CDR3 covers 16 residues. Germline V CDR1 and CDR2: SGHAT, FQNNGV. Trimming took 4 bases from V and 2 from J; bases not matched to a gene: 10. The CDR3 is CASSSSYLQGAYEQYF. CDR3 bases: TGTGCCAGCAGCTCTTCTTATTTACAGGGGGCCTACGAGCAGTACTTC.

The chain combines TRBV6-1 with TRBJ2-1, with TRBD1 as a possible D gene (6 bases). The germline V gene encodes CDR1 MNHNS and CDR2 SASEGT. V shed 7 bases and J shed 13 bases, with 20 bases lying between them. This CDR3 has 13 residues. The CDR3 DNA follows: TGTGCCAGCAACTCCGGGAACAGGGTATCACAGTTCTTC. Protein: CASNSGNRVSQFF.

The CDR3 sequence: CASSVGVSGSDPNEQFF. CDR3 bases: TGTGCCAGCAGCGTAGGGGTTAGCGGGAGTGATCCCAATGAGCAGTTCTTC. The chain recombines TRBV9 with TRBJ2-1; 9 positions match TRBD2. With 0 bases clipped from V and 6 bases from J, the junction kept 10 bases outside the gene matches. The CDR3 sequence is 17 residues long. Germline V gives CDR1 SGDLS, CDR2 YYNGEE. Supplemented by reference TRBV9 and TRBJ2-1, the full variable domain reads DSGVTQTPKHLITATGQRVTLRCSPRSGDLSVYWYQQSLDQGLQFLIQYYNGEERAKGNILERFSAQQFPDLHSELNLSSLELGDSALYFCASSVGVSGSDPNEQFFGPGTRLTVL.

This sequence joins TRBV28 and TRBJ2-2, with D perhaps matching TRBD1 (6 bases). V was cut by 8 bases and J by 1 base, with 17 bases left in between. This CDR3 spans 16 amino acids. Germline lookup yields CDR1 MDHEN and CDR2 SYDVKM. CDR3 in DNA: TGTGCCAGCCGCAAGTGGAGACAGGTGAACACCGGGGAGCTGTTTTTT. Its protein product is CASRKWRQVNTGELFF.

The chain joins TRBV6-5 to TRBJ1-2, with TRBD1 identical over 9 bases. The CDR3 contains 13 residues. V trimming: 10 bases; J trimming: 6 bases; junction bases outside the gene matches: 9. CDR1 MNHEY and CDR2 SVGAGI come from the germline V gene. The CDR3 DNA reads TGTGCCATCACGGACAGGGGTTTGCATGGCTACACCTTC. It is translated as CAITDRGLHGYTF.

V usage is TRBV27 and J usage is TRBJ2-1; D ambiguous. The CDR3 length is 13 residues. Trimming shortened V by 6 bases and J by 2 bases, and 8 bases separated the two germline ends. Germline V gene data show CDR1 as MNHEY and CDR2 as SMNVEV (reference sequence). CDR3: CASSPLTYNEQFF. Here the CDR3 DNA reads TGTGCCAGCAGCCCACTTACCTACAATGAGCAGTTCTTC.

V and J are TRBV2 and TRBJ1-1, with 9 bases aligning to TRBD1. The CDR3 spans 14 residues. Germline lookup yields CDR1 SNHLY and CDR2 FYNNEI. Trimming removed 7 bases from V and 0 bases from J; junction bases left unmatched: 3. CDR3 sequence (DNA): TGTGCCAGCACTGGACAGGGGATGAACACTGAAGCTTTCTTT. Its protein product is CASTGQGMNTEAFF.

The chain employs TRBV6-1 and TRBJ2-7; TRBD1 matches at 7 bases. Trimming cost V 4 bases and J 4 bases; bases outside gene matches: 4. The CDR3 loop spans 13 amino acids. Looked up from germline, CDR1 is MNHNS and CDR2 is SASEGT. The CDR3 DNA reads as TGTGCCAGCAGTGGGGGACAGCTATACGAGCAGTACTTC. This encodes CASSGGQLYEQYF.

The rearrangement joins TRBV5-1 to TRBJ2-7; TRBD2 agrees at 8 bases. V lost 5 bases to trimming and J lost 5 bases; unmatched junction nucleotides: 9. The CDR3 contains 14 residues. Germline CDR1 reads SGHRS; CDR2 reads YFSETQ. The CDR3 loop is CASRVAGPLNEQYF. In nucleotides, the CDR3 is TGCGCCAGCAGAGTAGCGGGGCCCCTGAACGAGCAGTACTTC.

This chain connects TRBV4-2 to TRBJ2-7; 12 nucleotides line up with TRBD2. The trim removed 0 bases at V and 0 bases at J, leaving 9 bases unmatched. The CDR3 loop spans 19 amino acids. The germline CDR1 and CDR2 sequences are LGHNA and YNFKEQ. DNA for the CDR3: TGTGCCAGCAGCCAAGATGGGCTAGCGGGAGGGATTAGCTCCTACGAGCAGTACTTC. This translates into CASSQDGLAGGISSYEQYF.

V is TRBV14 and J is TRBJ1-4, with unresolved D. CDR1 and CDR2 (germline): SGHDN, FVKESK. V lost 4 bases and J lost 3, with 12 bases in between. The CDR3 runs 15 residues. CDR3 coding DNA: TGTGCCAGCAGCCGGAGAGGGAATTCTAATGAAAAACTGTTTTTT. Protein product: CASSRRGNSNEKLFF.

The V gene is TRBV19, the J gene TRBJ2-7, with TRBD2 matching over 8 bases. Unmatched junction bases numbered 13, after V lost 3 bases and J lost 3 bases. Germline CDR1 is LNHDA and CDR2 is SQIVND (reference sequence). The CDR3 is made up of 17 amino acids. In DNA form, the CDR3 reads TGTGCCAGTAGTATCGCGCCTAGCGGGTCTCTCCACTACGAGCAGTACTTC. It specifies CASSIAPSGSLHYEQYF. Using reference TRBV19 and TRBJ2-7 for the parts outside the CDR3, the full variable domain is DGGITQSPKYLFRKEGQNVTLSCEQNLNHDAMYWYRQDPGQGLRLIYYSQIVNDFQKGDIAEGYSVSREKKESFPLTVTSAQKNPTAFYLCASSIAPSGSLHYEQYFGPGTRLTVT.